This T cell receptor beta chain was sequenced for a study of technical replicates of blood from a handful of donors. Some clones are missing from TCRdb's copy, which holds only in-frame ones; the method was immunoSEQ multiplex PCR. The sample has 65,000 to 80,000 clones; almost 99% are singletons. The germline V gene has CDR1 SGHNT and CDR2 YYREEE (reference sequence). J gave up 1 base and V 4 bases, and 9 bases lay outside the gene matches. The CDR3 is made up of 16 amino acids. The chain combines TRBV5-4 with TRBJ1-1; 8 bases align to TRBD1. The receptor comes from a human donor in good health. The sequencing input was T cells isolated from PBMCs. The CDR3 loop reads CASSPPRQGRNTEAFF. In DNA, the CDR3 is TGTGCCAGCAGCCCTCCCCGACAGGGGAGGAACACTGAAGCTTTCTTT.